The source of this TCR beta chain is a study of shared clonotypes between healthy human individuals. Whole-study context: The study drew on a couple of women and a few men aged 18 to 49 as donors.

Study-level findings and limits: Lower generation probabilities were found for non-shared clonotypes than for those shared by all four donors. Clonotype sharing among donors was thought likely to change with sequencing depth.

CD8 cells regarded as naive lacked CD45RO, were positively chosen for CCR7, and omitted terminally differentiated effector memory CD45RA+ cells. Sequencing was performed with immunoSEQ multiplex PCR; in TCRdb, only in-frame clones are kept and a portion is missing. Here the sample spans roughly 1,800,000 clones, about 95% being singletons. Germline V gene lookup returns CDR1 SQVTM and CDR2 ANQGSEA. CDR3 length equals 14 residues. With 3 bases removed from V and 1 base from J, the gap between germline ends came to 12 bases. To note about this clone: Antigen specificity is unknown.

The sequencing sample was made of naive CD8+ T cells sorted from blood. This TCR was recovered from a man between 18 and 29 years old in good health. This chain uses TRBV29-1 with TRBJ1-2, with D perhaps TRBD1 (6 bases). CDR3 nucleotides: TGCAGCGTTGACCTTATACAGGGTAACTATGGCTACACCTTC. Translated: CSVDLIQGNYGYTF.